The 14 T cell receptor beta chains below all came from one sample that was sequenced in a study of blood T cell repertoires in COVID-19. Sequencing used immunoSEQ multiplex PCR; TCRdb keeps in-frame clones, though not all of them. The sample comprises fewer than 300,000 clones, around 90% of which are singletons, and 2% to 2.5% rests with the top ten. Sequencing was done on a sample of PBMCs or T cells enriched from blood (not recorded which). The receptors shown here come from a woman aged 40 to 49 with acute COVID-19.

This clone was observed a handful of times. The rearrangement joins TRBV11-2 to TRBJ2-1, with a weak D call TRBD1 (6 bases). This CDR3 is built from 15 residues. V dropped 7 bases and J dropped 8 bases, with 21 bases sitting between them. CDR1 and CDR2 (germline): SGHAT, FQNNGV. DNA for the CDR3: TGTGCCAGCACCATCTCAGCCAGGGGTAACGATGAGCAGTTCTTC. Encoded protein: CASTISARGNDEQFF.

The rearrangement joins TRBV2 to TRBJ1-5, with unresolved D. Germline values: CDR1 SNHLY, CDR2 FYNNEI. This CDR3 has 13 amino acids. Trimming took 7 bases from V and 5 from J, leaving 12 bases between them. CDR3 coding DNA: TGTGCCAGCACGGAGGTTTTGGATCAGCCCCAGCATTTT. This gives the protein CASTEVLDQPQHF.

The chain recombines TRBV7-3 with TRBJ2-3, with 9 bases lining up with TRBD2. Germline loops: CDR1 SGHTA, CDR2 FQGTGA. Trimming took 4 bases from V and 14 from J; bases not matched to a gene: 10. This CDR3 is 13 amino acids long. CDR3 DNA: TGTGCCAGCAGCTCCATAGCGGGGGCCCACCGGTATTTT. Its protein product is CASSSIAGAHRYF.

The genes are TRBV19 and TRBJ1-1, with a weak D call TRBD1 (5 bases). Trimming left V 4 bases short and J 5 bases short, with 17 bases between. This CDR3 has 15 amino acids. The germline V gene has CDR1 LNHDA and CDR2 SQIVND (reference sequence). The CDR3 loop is CASSRLTDLETEAFF. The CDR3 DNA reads TGTGCCAGTAGTAGACTGACAGACCTGGAGACTGAAGCTTTCTTT.

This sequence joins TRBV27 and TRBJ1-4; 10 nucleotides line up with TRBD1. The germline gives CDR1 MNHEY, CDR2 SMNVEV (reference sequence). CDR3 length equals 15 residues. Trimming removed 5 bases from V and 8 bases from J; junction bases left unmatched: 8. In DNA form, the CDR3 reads TGTGCCAGCAGTACCCTGACAGGGGGCGCGGAAAAACTGTTTTTT. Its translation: CASSTLTGGAEKLFF.

The CDR3 DNA reads TGTGCCAGCAGCTTAGTCGGGGGGCAAATCGGCAAGCAGTACTTC. Translation gives CASSLVGGQIGKQYF. The gene calls are TRBV7-9 and TRBJ2-7, with D possibly matching TRBD2 (7 bases). V shed 1 base and J shed 8 bases, with 18 bases lying between them. Germline values: CDR1 SEHNR, CDR2 FQNEAQ (reference sequence). This CDR3 spans 15 amino acids. Full variable domain (rest looked up from reference TRBV7-9 and TRBJ2-7): DTGVSQNPRHKITKRGQNVTFRCDPISEHNRLYWYRQTLGQGPEFLTYFQNEAQLEKSRLLSDRFSAERPKGSFSTLEIQRTEQGDSAMYLCASSLVGGQIGKQYFGPGTRLTVT.

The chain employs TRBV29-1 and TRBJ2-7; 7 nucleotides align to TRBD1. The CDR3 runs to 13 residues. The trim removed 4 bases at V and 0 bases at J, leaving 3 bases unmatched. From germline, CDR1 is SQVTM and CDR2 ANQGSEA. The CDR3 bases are TGCAGCGTTGGACAGGGAAGCTCCTACGAGCAGTACTTC. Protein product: CSVGQGSSYEQYF.

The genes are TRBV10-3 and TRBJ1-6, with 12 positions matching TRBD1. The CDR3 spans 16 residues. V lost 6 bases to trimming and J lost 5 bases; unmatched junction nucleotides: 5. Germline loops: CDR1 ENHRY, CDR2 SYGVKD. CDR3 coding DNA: TGTGCCATCAGGCCCGGGACAGGGGGCGATAATTCACCCCTCCACTTT. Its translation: CAIRPGTGGDNSPLHF.

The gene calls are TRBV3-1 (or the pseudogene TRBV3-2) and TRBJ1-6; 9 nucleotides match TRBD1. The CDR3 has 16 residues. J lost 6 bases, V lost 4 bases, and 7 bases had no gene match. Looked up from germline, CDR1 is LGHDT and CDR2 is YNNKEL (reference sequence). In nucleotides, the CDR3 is TGTGCCAGCAGCCGGGAACAGGGGGCCACTAATTCACCCCTCCACTTT. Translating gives CASSREQGATNSPLHF.

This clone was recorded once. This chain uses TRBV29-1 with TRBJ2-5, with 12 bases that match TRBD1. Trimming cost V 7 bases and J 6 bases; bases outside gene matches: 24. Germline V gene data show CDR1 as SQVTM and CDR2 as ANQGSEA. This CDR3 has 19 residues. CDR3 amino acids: CSASGTGGEVFRGGKTQYF. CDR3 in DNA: TGCAGCGCCTCCGGGACAGGGGGCGAAGTCTTTAGGGGGGGAAAGACCCAGTACTTC.

The CDR3, as DNA: TGTGCCAGCAGCCAGGGACTAGCGGGAAGGGATACGCAGTATTTT. It is translated as CASSQGLAGRDTQYF. The V and J genes are TRBV4-2 and TRBJ2-3, with TRBD2 matching over 13 bases. Looked up from germline, CDR1 is LGHNA and CDR2 is YNFKEQ. CDR3 length equals 15 residues. Unmatched junction bases numbered 3, after V lost 3 bases and J lost 6 bases.

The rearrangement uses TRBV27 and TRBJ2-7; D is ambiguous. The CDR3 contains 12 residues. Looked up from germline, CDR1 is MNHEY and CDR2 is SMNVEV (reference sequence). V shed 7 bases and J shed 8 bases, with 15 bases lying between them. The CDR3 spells CASKPFSPQQYF. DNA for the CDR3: TGTGCCAGCAAACCCTTTAGCCCCCAGCAGTACTTC.

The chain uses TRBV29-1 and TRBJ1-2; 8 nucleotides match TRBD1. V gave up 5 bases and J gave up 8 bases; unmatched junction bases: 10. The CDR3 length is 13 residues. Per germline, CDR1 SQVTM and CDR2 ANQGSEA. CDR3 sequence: CSVPGQGPGGYTF. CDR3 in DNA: TGCAGCGTTCCCGGACAGGGTCCAGGAGGCTACACCTTC.

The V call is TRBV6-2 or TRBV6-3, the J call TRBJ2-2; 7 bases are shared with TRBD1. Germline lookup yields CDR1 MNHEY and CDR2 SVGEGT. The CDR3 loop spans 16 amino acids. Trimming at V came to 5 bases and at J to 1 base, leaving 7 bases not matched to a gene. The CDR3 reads CASSPTGWGNTGELFF. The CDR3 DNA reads TGTGCCAGCAGTCCGACAGGGTGGGGGAACACCGGGGAGCTGTTTTTT.